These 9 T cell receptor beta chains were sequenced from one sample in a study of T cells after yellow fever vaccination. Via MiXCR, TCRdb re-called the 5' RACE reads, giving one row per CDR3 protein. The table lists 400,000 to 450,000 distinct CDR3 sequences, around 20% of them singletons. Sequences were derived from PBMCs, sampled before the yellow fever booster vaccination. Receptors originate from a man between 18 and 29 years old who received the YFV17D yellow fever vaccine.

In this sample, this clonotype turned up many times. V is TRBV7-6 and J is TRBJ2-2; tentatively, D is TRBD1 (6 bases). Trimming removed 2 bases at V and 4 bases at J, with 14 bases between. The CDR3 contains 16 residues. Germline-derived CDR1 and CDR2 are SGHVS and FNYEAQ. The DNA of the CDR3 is TGTGCCAGCAGCTTATGGCAGGGGTCATCCACCGGGGAGCTGTTTTTT. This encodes CASSLWQGSSTGELFF. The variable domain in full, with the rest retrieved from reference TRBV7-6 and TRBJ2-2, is GAGVSQSPRYKVTKRGQDVALRCDPISGHVSLYWYRQALGQGPEFLTYFNYEAQQDKSGLPNDRFSAERPEGSISTLTIQRTEQRDSAMYRCASSLWQGSSTGELFFGEGSRLTVL.

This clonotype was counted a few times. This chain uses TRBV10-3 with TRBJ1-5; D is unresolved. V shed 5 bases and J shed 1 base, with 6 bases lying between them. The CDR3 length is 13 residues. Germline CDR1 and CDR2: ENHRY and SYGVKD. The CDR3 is CAISSGSNQPQHF. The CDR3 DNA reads TGTGCCATCAGTAGTGGGAGCAATCAGCCCCAGCATTTT.

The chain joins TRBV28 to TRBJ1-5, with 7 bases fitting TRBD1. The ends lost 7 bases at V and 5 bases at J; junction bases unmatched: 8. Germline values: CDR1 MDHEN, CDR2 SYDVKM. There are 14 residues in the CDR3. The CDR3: CASNRQGGYQPQHF. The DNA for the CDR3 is TGTGCCAGCAACAGACAGGGCGGTTATCAGCCCCAGCATTTT.

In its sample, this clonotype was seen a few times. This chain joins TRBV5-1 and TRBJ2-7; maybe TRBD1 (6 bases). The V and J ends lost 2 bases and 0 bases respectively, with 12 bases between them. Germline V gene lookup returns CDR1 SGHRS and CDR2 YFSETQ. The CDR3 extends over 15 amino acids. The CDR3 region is CASSFARGSSYEQYF. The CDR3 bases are TGCGCCAGCAGCTTCGCAAGGGGGAGCTCCTACGAGCAGTACTTC.

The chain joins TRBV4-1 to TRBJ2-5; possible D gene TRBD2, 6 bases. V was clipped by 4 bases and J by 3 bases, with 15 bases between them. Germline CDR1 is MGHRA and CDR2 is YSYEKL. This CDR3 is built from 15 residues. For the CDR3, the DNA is TGCGCCAGCAGCCCCCAGGAGGGGCGAGAAGAGACCCAGTACTTC. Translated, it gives CASSPQEGREETQYF.

The CDR3 region is CASTSAGGAQETQYF. CDR3 in DNA: TGTGCCAGCACTTCAGCGGGGGGGGCACAAGAGACCCAGTACTTC. The V call is TRBV7-2, the J call TRBJ2-5, with TRBD2 identical over 10 bases. The V segment lost 7 bases and the J segment 2 bases; nucleotides outside the gene matches: 7. Germline V CDR1 and CDR2: SGHTA, FQGNSA. There are 15 residues in the CDR3.

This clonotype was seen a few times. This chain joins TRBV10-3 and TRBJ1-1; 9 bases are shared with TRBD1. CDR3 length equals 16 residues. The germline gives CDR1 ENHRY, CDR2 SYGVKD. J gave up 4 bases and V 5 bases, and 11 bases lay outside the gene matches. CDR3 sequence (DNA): TGTGCCATCAGTTACAGGGGGCGATTCGCAAGCACTGAAGCTTTCTTT. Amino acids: CAISYRGRFASTEAFF.

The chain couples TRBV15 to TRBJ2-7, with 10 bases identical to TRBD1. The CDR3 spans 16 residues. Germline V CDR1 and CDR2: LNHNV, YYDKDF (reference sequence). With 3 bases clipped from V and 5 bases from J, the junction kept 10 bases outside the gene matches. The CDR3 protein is CATSRAGTGDVDEQYF. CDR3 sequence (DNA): TGTGCCACCAGCAGGGCCGGGACAGGGGACGTGGACGAGCAGTACTTC.

The CDR3 DNA is TGTGCCAGCAGCGCCGGACTAGCGGGGGGAAAGACCCAGTACTTC. It translates to CASSAGLAGGKTQYF. The V gene is TRBV7-2, the J gene TRBJ2-5, with 14 positions matching TRBD2. Germline V gives CDR1 SGHTA, CDR2 FQGNSA. The CDR3 runs 15 residues. Unmatched junction bases numbered 5, after V lost 5 bases and J lost 6 bases.